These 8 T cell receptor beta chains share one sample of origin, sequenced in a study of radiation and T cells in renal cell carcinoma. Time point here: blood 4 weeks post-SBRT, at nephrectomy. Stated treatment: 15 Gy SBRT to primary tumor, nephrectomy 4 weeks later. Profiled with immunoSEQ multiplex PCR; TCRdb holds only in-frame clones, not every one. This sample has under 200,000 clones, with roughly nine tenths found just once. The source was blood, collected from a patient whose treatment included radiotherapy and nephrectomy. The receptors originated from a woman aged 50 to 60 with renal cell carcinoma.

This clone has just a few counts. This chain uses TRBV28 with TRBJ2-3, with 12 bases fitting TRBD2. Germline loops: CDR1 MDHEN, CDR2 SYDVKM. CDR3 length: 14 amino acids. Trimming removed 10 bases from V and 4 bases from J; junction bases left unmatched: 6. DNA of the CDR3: TGTGCCACGCTAGCGGGGGGGCCCCCAGATACGCAGTATTTT. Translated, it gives CATLAGGPPDTQYF.

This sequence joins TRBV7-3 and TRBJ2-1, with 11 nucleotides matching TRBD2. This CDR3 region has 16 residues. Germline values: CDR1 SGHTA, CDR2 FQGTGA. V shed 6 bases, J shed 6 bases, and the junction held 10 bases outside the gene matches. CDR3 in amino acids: CASSKRGLAGANEQFF. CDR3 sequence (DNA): TGTGCCAGCAGTAAAAGAGGACTAGCGGGTGCCAATGAGCAGTTCTTC.

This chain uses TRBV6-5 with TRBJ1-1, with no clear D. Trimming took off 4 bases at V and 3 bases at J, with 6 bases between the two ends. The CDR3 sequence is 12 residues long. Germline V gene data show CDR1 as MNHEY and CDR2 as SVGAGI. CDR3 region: CASSSQDTEAFF. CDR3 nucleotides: TGTGCCAGCAGTTCCCAGGACACTGAAGCTTTCTTT.

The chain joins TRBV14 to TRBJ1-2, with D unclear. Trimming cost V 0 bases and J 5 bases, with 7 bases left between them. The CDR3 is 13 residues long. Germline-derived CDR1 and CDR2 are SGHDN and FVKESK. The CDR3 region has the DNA TGTGCCAGCAGCCAAGATGAAGATTATGGCTACACCTTC. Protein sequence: CASSQDEDYGYTF.

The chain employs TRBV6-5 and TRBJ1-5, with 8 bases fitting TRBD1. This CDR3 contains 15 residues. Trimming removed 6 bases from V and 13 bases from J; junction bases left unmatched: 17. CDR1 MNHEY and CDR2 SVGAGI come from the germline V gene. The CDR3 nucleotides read TGTGCCAGCAGCCCTTTGGCCGGGACAGGATTGGTGCAGCATTTT. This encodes CASSPLAGTGLVQHF.

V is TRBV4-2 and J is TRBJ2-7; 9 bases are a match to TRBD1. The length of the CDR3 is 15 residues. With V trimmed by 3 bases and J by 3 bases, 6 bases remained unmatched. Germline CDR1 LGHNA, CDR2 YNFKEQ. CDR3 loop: CASSQRMGQGYEQYF. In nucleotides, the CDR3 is TGTGCCAGCAGCCAGAGAATGGGACAGGGCTACGAGCAGTACTTC.

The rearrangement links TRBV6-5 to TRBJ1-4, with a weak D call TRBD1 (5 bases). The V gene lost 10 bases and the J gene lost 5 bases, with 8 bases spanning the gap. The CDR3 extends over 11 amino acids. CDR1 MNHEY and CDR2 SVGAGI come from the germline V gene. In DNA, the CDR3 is TGTGCCACTTGGACAAATGAAAAACTGTTTTTT. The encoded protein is CATWTNEKLFF.

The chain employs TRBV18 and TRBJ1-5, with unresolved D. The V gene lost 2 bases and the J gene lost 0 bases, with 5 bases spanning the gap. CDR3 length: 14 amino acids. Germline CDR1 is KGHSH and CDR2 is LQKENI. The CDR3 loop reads CASSPVNSNQPQHF. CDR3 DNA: TGTGCCAGCTCACCAGTGAATAGCAATCAGCCCCAGCATTTT.